This is a list of T cell receptor beta chains from one sample in a study of OX40 agonist ivuxolimab in advanced cancers. Sequencing was performed with immunoSEQ multiplex PCR; in TCRdb, only in-frame clones are kept and a portion is missing. The sample yields about 82,000 clones, 85% to 90% seen once. This specimen consisted of CD4+ or CD8+ T cells sorted from blood, obtained in a trial of the OX40 agonist ivuxolimab. The source of these receptors is an adult with an advanced solid tumor such as melanoma, head and neck, liver or kidney cancer. CDR3s include the opening cysteine and the closing phenylalanine or tryptophan. D genes are given only for firm matches. Expanded clones are given a class, and other clones once, few, many or no size at all.

>TRBJ1-2|15|-|-|TRBV11-3
TGTGCCAGCAGCCCCCGGGAGTCAGCTAACTATGGCTACACCTTC
CASSPRESANYGYTF
>TRBJ2-5|15|-|TRBD1|TRBV9
TGTGCCAGCAGCGGACAGGGGGCGCCCCAAGAGACCCAGTACTTC
CASSGQGAPQETQYF
>TRBJ2-5|14|-|-|TRBV9
TGTGCCAGCAGCTCCCCGGGGCTCCAAGAGACCCAGTACTTC
CASSSPGLQETQYF
>TRBJ1-6|15|-|-|TRBV7-3
TGTGCCAGCAGCTTAGTCGGATCGGTTAATTCACCCCTCCACTTT
CASSLVGSVNSPLHF
>TRBJ1-4|17|few|TRBD1|TRBV5-4
TGTGCCAGCAGCGGGCAGTCGACAGGGGTTAAGGGGGAAAAACTGTTTTTT
CASSGQSTGVKGEKLFF
>TRBJ1-2|14|-|TRBD1|TRBV11-2
TGTGCCAGCAGCTTGGGACAGATAAACTATGGCTACACCTTC
CASSLGQINYGYTF
>TRBJ2-2|16|-|TRBD1|TRBV29-1
TGCAGCGTTGAAGATGGGTCAAGCAGGGGGATCGGGGAGCTGTTTTTT
CSVEDGSSRGIGELFF
>TRBJ2-7|11|-|TRBD1|TRBV11-3
TGTGCCAGCAGCCGACAGGGACAGCAGTACTTC
CASSRQGQQYF
>TRBJ1-2|16|-|-|TRBV4-3
TGCGCCAGCAGCCAAGATCGGTCGGCACGCAGCTATGGCTACACCTTC
CASSQDRSARSYGYTF
>TRBJ2-7|16|-|TRBD2|TRBV27
TGTGCCAGCAGTTTATTGGTCGCGGGAGGTACCTACGAGCAGTACTTC
CASSLLVAGGTYEQYF
>TRBJ2-2|15|-|TRBD1|TRBV6-5
TGTGCCAGCACCGGACCGGGACAGGGGACCGGGGAGCTGTTTTTT
CASTGPGQGTGELFF
>TRBJ1-5|17|few|-|TRBV21-1
TGTGCCAGCAGCAAAAGTATCCAGGGTCCTAGCAATCAGCCCCAGCATTTT
CASSKSIQGPSNQPQHF
>TRBJ1-4|15|once|-|TRBV18
TGTGCCAGCTCACCAACAGGAACCCAGCAGGAAAAACTGTTTTTT
CASSPTGTQQEKLFF
>TRBJ2-1|12|-|-|TRBV10-1
TGCGCCAGCAGTGGAGGGCCTTCCGAGCAGTTCTTC
CASSGGPSEQFF
>TRBJ2-5|14|-|TRBD2|TRBV19
TGTGCCAGTAGTATAGGGGGAGGGGATGAGACCCAGTACTTC
CASSIGGGDETQYF
>TRBJ2-2|15|few|TRBD1|TRBV16
TGTGCCAGCAGCCAATCTCGACAGGGCACCGGGGAGCTGTTTTTT
CASSQSRQGTGELFF
>TRBJ1-5|15|-|-|TRBV7-9
TGTGCCAGCAGTCCATTCGGGTGGGATAATCAGCCCCAGCATTTT
CASSPFGWDNQPQHF
>TRBJ2-7|18|-|TRBD2|TRBV18
TGTGCCAGCTCAACAATGGAGACTAGCGGGGGGGCCACCTACGAGCAGTACTTC
CASSTMETSGGATYEQYF
>TRBJ2-3|18|-|-|TRBV5-1
TGCGCCAGCAGCTCCTGGGCTCCGGGACTTCGAACCACAGATACGCAGTATTTT
CASSSWAPGLRTTDTQYF
>TRBJ2-7|16|-|TRBD2|TRBV18
TGTGCCAGCTCACCGGTCATCGGGGGGAGCTCCTACGAGCAGTACTTC
CASSPVIGGSSYEQYF
>TRBJ2-5|12|-|-|TRBV28
TGTGCCAGCAGTTGGGGAAAAGAGACCCAGTACTTC
CASSWGKETQYF
>TRBJ1-1|14|-|-|TRBV7-9
TGTGCCAGCAGCTTCTGGACCCAGAACACTGAAGCTTTCTTT
CASSFWTQNTEAFF
>TRBJ1-1|14|-|-|TRBV19
TGTGCCAGTAGTGGGGACCGGGACAACACTGAAGCTTTCTTT
CASSGDRDNTEAFF
>TRBJ2-2|14|-|-|TRBV15
TGTGCCACCAGCATCTACGCGAACACCGGGGAGCTGTTTTTT
CATSIYANTGELFF
>TRBJ2-1|19|-|-|TRBV7-9
TGTGCCAGCAGCTTATCGGCCGGGTTTGTAGGGGGTACGTACAATGAGCAGTTCTTC
CASSLSAGFVGGTYNEQFF
>TRBJ2-6|13|-|-|TRBV11-2
TGTGCCAGCAGGTTCTCTGGGGCCAACGTCCTGACTTTC
CASRFSGANVLTF
>TRBJ2-2|14|few|-|TRBV30
TGTGCCTGGAGTGTAGATTCGAACACCGGGGAGCTGTTTTTT
CAWSVDSNTGELFF
>TRBJ1-2|14|-|TRBD1|TRBV19
TGTGCCAGTAGTGGAGGGACAGCCAACTATGGCTACACCTTC
CASSGGTANYGYTF
>TRBJ2-3|15|-|-|TRBV7-6
TGTGCCAGCAGCTTAGTTCTAGGACCCACAGATACGCAGTATTTT
CASSLVLGPTDTQYF